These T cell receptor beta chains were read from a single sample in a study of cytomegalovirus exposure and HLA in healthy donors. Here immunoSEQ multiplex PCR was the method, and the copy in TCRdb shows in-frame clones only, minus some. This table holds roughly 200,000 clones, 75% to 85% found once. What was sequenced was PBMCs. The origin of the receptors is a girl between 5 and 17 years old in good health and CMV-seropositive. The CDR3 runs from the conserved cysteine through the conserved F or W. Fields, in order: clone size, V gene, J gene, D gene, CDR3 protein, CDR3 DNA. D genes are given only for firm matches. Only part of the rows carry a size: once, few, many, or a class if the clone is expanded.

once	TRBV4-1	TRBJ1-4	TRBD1	CASSRAAGTGNEKLFF	TGCGCCAGCAGCCGGGCGGCCGGGACAGGAAATGAAAAACTGTTTTTT
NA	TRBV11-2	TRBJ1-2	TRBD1	CASSLDTGGLHGYTF	TGTGCCAGCAGCTTAGATACAGGGGGATTACATGGCTACACCTTC
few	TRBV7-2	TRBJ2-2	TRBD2	CASSLGTGGPGELFF	TGTGCCAGCAGCTTAGGTACGGGAGGCCCCGGGGAGCTGTTTTTT
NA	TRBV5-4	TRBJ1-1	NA	CASSLTGLNTEAFF	TGTGCCAGCAGCTTGACAGGGCTGAACACTGAAGCTTTCTTT
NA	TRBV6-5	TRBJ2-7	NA	CASIGLALGEQYF	TGTGCCAGCATCGGGCTAGCGCTTGGGGAGCAGTACTTC
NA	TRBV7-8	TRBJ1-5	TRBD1	CASSLGGTVNQPQHF	TGTGCCAGCAGCTTAGGGGGGACAGTCAATCAGCCCCAGCATTTT
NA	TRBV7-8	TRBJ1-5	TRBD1	CASSLQGAYQPQHF	TGTGCCAGCAGCTTACAGGGGGCGTACCAGCCCCAGCATTTT
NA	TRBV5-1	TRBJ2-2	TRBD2	CASSWGTSGGAVGELFF	TGCGCCAGCAGCTGGGGGACTAGCGGGGGGGCCGTCGGGGAGCTGTTTTTT
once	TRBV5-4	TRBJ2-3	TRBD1	CASSLTQGAARGISTDTQYF	TGTGCCAGCAGCTTGACCCAGGGGGCCGCTCGAGGGATCAGCACAGATACGCAGTATTTT
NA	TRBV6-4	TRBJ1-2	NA	CASSGEQGARSGYTF	TGTGCCAGCAGTGGCGAACAGGGCGCGCGGAGTGGCTACACCTTC
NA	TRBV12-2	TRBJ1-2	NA	CASRDDRAEYGYTF	TGTGCAAGTCGCGACGACAGGGCAGAGTATGGCTACACCTTC
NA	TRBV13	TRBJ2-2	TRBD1	CASSLPWTGGLTGELFF	TGTGCCAGCAGCTTGCCCTGGACAGGGGGCTTGACCGGGGAGCTGTTTTTT
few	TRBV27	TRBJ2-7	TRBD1	CASSLSLSGQGYEQYF	TGTGCCAGCAGTTTATCTCTATCCGGACAGGGCTACGAGCAGTACTTC
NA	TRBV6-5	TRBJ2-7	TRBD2	CASSYSASGATYEQYF	TGTGCCAGCAGTTACTCGGCTAGCGGGGCCACCTACGAGCAGTACTTC
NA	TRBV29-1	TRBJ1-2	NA	CSVVTQNRQLANYGYTF	TGCAGCGTTGTGACCCAGAATCGACAGTTAGCTAACTATGGCTACACCTTC